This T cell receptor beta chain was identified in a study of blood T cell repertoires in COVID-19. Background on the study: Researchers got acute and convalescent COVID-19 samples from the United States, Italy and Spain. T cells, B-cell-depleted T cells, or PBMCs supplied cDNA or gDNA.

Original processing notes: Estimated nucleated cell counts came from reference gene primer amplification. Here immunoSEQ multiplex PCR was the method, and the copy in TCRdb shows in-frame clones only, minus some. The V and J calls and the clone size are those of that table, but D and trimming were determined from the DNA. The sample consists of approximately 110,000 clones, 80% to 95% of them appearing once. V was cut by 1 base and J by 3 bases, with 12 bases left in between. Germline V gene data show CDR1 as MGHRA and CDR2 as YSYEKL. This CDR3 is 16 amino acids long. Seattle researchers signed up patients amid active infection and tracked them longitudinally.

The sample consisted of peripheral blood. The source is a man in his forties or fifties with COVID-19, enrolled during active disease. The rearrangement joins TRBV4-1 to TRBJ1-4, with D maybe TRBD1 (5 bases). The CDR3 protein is CASSQGEGRPNEKLFF. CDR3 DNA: TGCGCCAGCAGCCAAGGGGAGGGGCGGCCTAATGAAAAACTGTTTTTT.